The rows below give T cell receptor beta chains drawn from one sample of a study of blood T cell repertoires in COVID-19. The method was immunoSEQ multiplex PCR; TCRdb's version includes in-frame clones alone and lacks a portion of them. This table holds about 300,000 clones, roughly 84% found once. The sample was peripheral blood. Receptors were obtained from a human donor with COVID-19, enrolled during active disease. The donor label of this sample is uncertain. CDR3s include the opening cysteine and the closing phenylalanine or tryptophan. D genes are given only for firm matches. Clone size is stated in some rows and not others, as once, few, many or a class when expanded.

clone_size	v_call	j_call	d_call	cdr3_nt	cdr3_aa
few	TRBV7-9	TRBJ1-1	-	TGTGCCAGCAGCTTAGCGGTGGAGGGGACGGCTGAAGCTTTCTTT	CASSLAVEGTAEAFF
few	TRBV19	TRBJ1-5	-	TGTGCCAGTAGTCTGGGGAGGGTCTCTCAGCCCCAGCATTTT	CASSLGRVSQPQHF
-	TRBV9	TRBJ1-5	-	TGTGCCAGCAGCGTAGGGGGCCCGAGCAATCAGCCCCAGCATTTT	CASSVGGPSNQPQHF
-	TRBV11-2	TRBJ2-2	-	TGTGCCAGCAGCTTACGGGGGAACACCGGGGAGCTGTTTTTT	CASSLRGNTGELFF
-	TRBV20-1	TRBJ2-1	TRBD2	TGCAGTGCTAGTGTACTAGCGGGCGAGCAGTTCTTC	CSASVLAGEQFF
-	TRBV7-6	TRBJ2-7	TRBD2	TGTGCCAGCAGCACTTCAGGACTAGCGGGAGTCAAGGAGCAGTACTTC	CASSTSGLAGVKEQYF
-	TRBV10-3	TRBJ2-7	-	TGTGCCATCAGTGAAGGTTTTAGGAGCCTCGGCTACGAGCAGTACTTC	CAISEGFRSLGYEQYF
-	TRBV7-3	TRBJ2-1	-	TGTGCCAGCAGCTTAACGGGACTCGATCGCAATGAGCAGTTCTTC	CASSLTGLDRNEQFF
once	TRBV2	TRBJ1-5	TRBD1	TGTGCCAGCAGTGACAGGGGCGGGACAGGGAATCAGCCCCAGCATTTT	CASSDRGGTGNQPQHF
once	TRBV28	TRBJ2-1	TRBD2	TGTGCCAGCAGTTCCTACGGGACTAGCGGGAGGCCCAACAATGAGCAGTTCTTC	CASSSYGTSGRPNNEQFF
-	TRBV14	TRBJ1-5	-	TGTGCCAGCAGCCCAGCAGGCGGGGGCTACGGGCCCCAGCATTTT	CASSPAGGGYGPQHF
once	TRBV6-2/TRBV6-3	TRBJ2-3	TRBD2	TGTGCCAGCAGTTTTCGGGGACTAGCGGCTCATACGCAGTATTTT	CASSFRGLAAHTQYF
few	TRBV11-2	TRBJ1-1	TRBD1	TGTGCCAGCAGCTTACAGGGGGCGAGCACTGAAGCTTTCTTT	CASSLQGASTEAFF
-	TRBV5-5	TRBJ1-1	TRBD1	TGTGCCAGCAGCTTGGGATTCGGACAGGGGGACACTGAAGCTTTCTTT	CASSLGFGQGDTEAFF
-	TRBV30	TRBJ1-2	-	TGTGCCTGGAGTGCCCCCGTTGTTGGGACAAGCTATGGCTACACCTTC	CAWSAPVVGTSYGYTF
-	TRBV19	TRBJ1-1	-	TGTGCCAGTAGTACGGACAGACAGTCAAACACTGAAGCTTTCTTT	CASSTDRQSNTEAFF
few	TRBV20-1	TRBJ2-5	-	TGCAGTGCTAGCGGGGAAGAGACCCAGTACTTC	CSASGEETQYF
once	TRBV6-9	TRBJ2-7	TRBD2	TGTGCCAGCAGTTATATGCGACTAGCGGGTTACGACTCCTACGAGCAGTACTTC	CASSYMRLAGYDSYEQYF
-	TRBV11-2	TRBJ2-3	TRBD2	TGTGCCAGCAGGGCGGGACTAGCCCTCCGGGCAGATACGCAGTATTTT	CASRAGLALRADTQYF
few	TRBV28	TRBJ1-5	TRBD1	TGTGCCAGCAGTTTAGGGGACAGTCAGCCCCAGCATTTT	CASSLGDSQPQHF
-	TRBV24-1	TRBJ2-2	TRBD2	TGTGCCACCAGTGCCTCCTGGGGTAGCGGGAGACCCGGGGAGCTGTTTTTT	CATSASWGSGRPGELFF
-	TRBV27	TRBJ1-5	TRBD1	TGTGCCAGCAGGCCACTACGGGACAGTTACAATCAGCCCCAGCATTTT	CASRPLRDSYNQPQHF
-	TRBV28	TRBJ2-3	TRBD2	TGTGCCAGCACCCTCGGGGGGAGCCAAACCAGGAGTACGCAGTATTTT	CASTLGGSQTRSTQYF
-	TRBV18	TRBJ1-2	-	TGTGCCAGCTCACCGCCAACAGGGCCCGACTATGGCTACACCTTC	CASSPPTGPDYGYTF
-	TRBV2	TRBJ1-1	TRBD1	TGTGCCAGCAGCCGCGGACAGGGGAACACTGAAGCTTTCTTT	CASSRGQGNTEAFF
-	TRBV2	TRBJ2-3	TRBD1	TGTGCCAGCAGTGATAGGGGGCGCGGCACAGATACGCAGTATTTT	CASSDRGRGTDTQYF
-	TRBV6-5	TRBJ1-4	TRBD1	TGTGCCAGCAGTACCATCGGACAGGGGGATGAAAAACTGTTTTTT	CASSTIGQGDEKLFF
-	TRBV19	TRBJ1-5	-	TGTGCCAGTAGTATTTCAGGGGGCAATCAGCCCCAGCATTTT	CASSISGGNQPQHF
-	TRBV29-1	TRBJ2-1	TRBD2	TGCAGCGTTGAAGACCAGCGGGAGGGCCGTGGTGAGCAGTTCTTC	CSVEDQREGRGEQFF
-	TRBV28	TRBJ1-5	-	TGTGCCTGCGGGGAGAGCAATCAGCCCCAGCATTTT	CACGESNQPQHF
once	TRBV28	TRBJ2-2	TRBD2	TGTGCCAGCAGTTACGCGGGAGAGCAGAACACCGGGGAGCTGTTTTTT	CASSYAGEQNTGELFF
once	TRBV9	TRBJ2-6	-	TGTGCCAGCAGCGGCACCCTAGGAAACTCTGGGGCCAACGTCCTGACTTTC	CASSGTLGNSGANVLTF
once	TRBV6-6	TRBJ2-2	TRBD1	TGTGCCAGCAGTTTGCGGACAGGGGCTGGCACCGGGGAGCTGTTTTTT	CASSLRTGAGTGELFF
few	TRBV3-1/TRBV3-2	TRBJ1-5	TRBD1	TGTGCCAGCAGCCACCAGGGACAGGGACAGCCCCAGCATTTT	CASSHQGQGQPQHF
-	TRBV7-7	TRBJ2-1	TRBD2	TGTGCTAGCAGCCCCACTAGCGGGATGACGTCTGAGCAGTTCTTC	CASSPTSGMTSEQFF
-	TRBV28	TRBJ2-5	TRBD2	TGTGCCAGCAGTTTGCTAGGACTAGCCAAGACCCAGTACTTC	CASSLLGLAKTQYF
-	TRBV7-2	TRBJ2-5	TRBD2	TGTGCCAGCAGGAGTATGACTAGCGCTCAAGAGACCCAGTACTTC	CASRSMTSAQETQYF
-	TRBV19	TRBJ1-6	-	TGTGCCAGTAGTATAGGATGGAGCTATAATTCACCCCTCCACTTT	CASSIGWSYNSPLHF
-	TRBV29-1	TRBJ2-5	TRBD2	TGCAGCGTTCGAGAGGGCGGGGGGGGACAAGAGACCCAGTACTTC	CSVREGGGGQETQYF
-	TRBV7-3	TRBJ2-2	-	TGTGCCAGCAGCTTAGGCGGTAACACCGGGGAGCTGTTTTTT	CASSLGGNTGELFF
-	TRBV11-2	TRBJ2-7	-	TGTGCCAGCAGCATGGACAGCTCAATTAACTACGAGCAGTACTTC	CASSMDSSINYEQYF
-	TRBV27	TRBJ2-3	-	TGTGCCAGCAGTTTAAGACAGGAGTACACAGATACGCAGTATTTT	CASSLRQEYTDTQYF
-	TRBV3-1/TRBV3-2	TRBJ2-5	-	TGTGCCAGCAGCCAAGATCCCGGCAGGGAAGAGACCCAGTACTTC	CASSQDPGREETQYF
-	TRBV7-2	TRBJ2-4	-	TGTGCCAGCAGCTTATTCAGGACACAAAACATTCAGTACTTC	CASSLFRTQNIQYF
-	TRBV7-3	TRBJ2-3	-	TGTGCCAGCAGGAGGGTCACAGATACGCAGTATTTT	CASRRVTDTQYF
-	TRBV5-1	TRBJ1-1	-	TGCGCCAGCAGCCTAGGGACTGAGAACACTGAAGCTTTCTTT	CASSLGTENTEAFF
few	TRBV5-6	TRBJ2-7	TRBD1	TGTGCCAGCAGCCCCGGGACAGGGGGCTTTTACGGGCAGTACTTC	CASSPGTGGFYGQYF
few	TRBV6-6	TRBJ2-7	-	TGTGCCAGCAGTTACTCGAGGCGCATCGGCGCCTACGAGCAGTACTTC	CASSYSRRIGAYEQYF
-	TRBV5-1	TRBJ1-1	-	TGCGCCAGCAGCCCGGTTGGCATTAGCATGAACACTGAAGCTTTCTTT	CASSPVGISMNTEAFF
-	TRBV2	TRBJ2-1	TRBD2	TGTGCCAGCAAGGGAGGACTAGCGGGAGCGGAGGAGCAGTTCTTC	CASKGGLAGAEEQFF
-	TRBV6-5	TRBJ2-7	TRBD1	TGTGCCAGCAGTCGGGACAGGGTTGACCACGAGCAGTACTTC	CASSRDRVDHEQYF
once	TRBV30	TRBJ1-1	-	TGTGCCTGGGAGGGCGGCAGGGACACTGAAGCTTTCTTT	CAWEGGRDTEAFF
-	TRBV27	TRBJ1-2	TRBD1	TGTGCCAGCAGTTTAACCCTTGGGACAGACTATGGCTACACCTTC	CASSLTLGTDYGYTF
-	TRBV12-1	TRBJ1-5	-	TGTGCCAGCAGCTTTCCGGGACTAGGGCTTGGGGGGACTTCGCCCCAGCATTTT	CASSFPGLGLGGTSPQHF
once	TRBV25-1	TRBJ2-1	TRBD2	TGTGCCAGCAGTGTTACCCTAGCGGGAGGTGAGCAGTTCTTC	CASSVTLAGGEQFF
-	TRBV6-6	TRBJ2-5	-	TGTGCCAGCAGTTATGCGGGATCCCAAGAGACCCAGTACTTC	CASSYAGSQETQYF
-	TRBV6-5	TRBJ2-7	-	TGTGCCAGCAGTTACTCGCAGGGCCCCTACGAGCAGTACTTC	CASSYSQGPYEQYF
few	TRBV30	TRBJ2-3	TRBD2	TGTGCCTGGAGTGTAGGGCTAGCGGGATCAGATACGCAGTATTTT	CAWSVGLAGSDTQYF
-	TRBV5-1	TRBJ1-4	TRBD1	TGCGCCAGCAGTCGGCAGGGGGCGGCTAATGAAAAACTGTTTTTT	CASSRQGAANEKLFF
-	TRBV5-5	TRBJ1-3	-	TGTGCCAGCAGCTTGGGTCCCCTACTACCTAACACCATATATTTT	CASSLGPLLPNTIYF